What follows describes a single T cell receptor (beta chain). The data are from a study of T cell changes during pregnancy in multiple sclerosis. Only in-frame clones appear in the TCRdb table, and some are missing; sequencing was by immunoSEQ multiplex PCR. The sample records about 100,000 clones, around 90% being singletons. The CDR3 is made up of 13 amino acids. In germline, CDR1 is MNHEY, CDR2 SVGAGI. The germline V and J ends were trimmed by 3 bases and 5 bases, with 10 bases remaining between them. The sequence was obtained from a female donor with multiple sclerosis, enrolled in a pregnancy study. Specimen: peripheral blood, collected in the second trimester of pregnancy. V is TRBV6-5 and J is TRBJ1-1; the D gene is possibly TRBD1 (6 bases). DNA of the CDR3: TGTGCCAGCAGTTATGACGGACAGACTGAAGCTTTCTTT. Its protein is CASSYDGQTEAFF.